The 20 T cell receptor beta chains below all came from one sample that was sequenced in a study of blood T cell repertoires in COVID-19. The assay was immunoSEQ multiplex PCR, and TCRdb's table has in-frame clones only and misses some. Of around 320,000 clones in the sample, around 87% were seen once. Sequenced sample: peripheral blood. The receptors derive from a man between 18 and 29 years old with active or convalescent COVID-19.

The CDR3 DNA sequence: TGTGCCAGCAGTGACCCGAGGGCTGGTGAAAAACTGTTTTTT. Translation: CASSDPRAGEKLFF. The genes are TRBV2 and TRBJ1-4; D remains unclear. Trimming took off 3 bases at V and 7 bases at J, with 12 bases between the two ends. CDR1 is SNHLY and CDR2 is FYNNEI in the germline V gene. The CDR3 loop spans 14 amino acids.

With respect to this clone: The CDR3 carries no conserved terminal phenylalanine or tryptophan, so it likely arises from a read error. It is unclear where the CDR3 begins or ends on the DNA, so no DNA is shown, and the CDR3 is as TCRdb lists it. J is TRBJ1-5 and V is TRBV6-5; the table calls TRBD1, which could not be checked here. A total of 14 residues make up the CDR3, ends included. The germline V gene has CDR1 MNHEY and CDR2 SVGAGI. The CDR3: CASSLAPGQGLLSS.

The chain is built from TRBV28 and TRBJ1-3, with TRBD1 matching over 7 bases. Per the germline V gene, CDR1 is MDHEN and CDR2 is SYDVKM. This CDR3 comprises 15 residues. The trim removed 6 bases at V and 0 bases at J, leaving 5 bases unmatched. The CDR3 coding sequence is TGTGCCAGCAGCCTACAGGGGATCTCTGGAAACACCATATATTTT. As protein: CASSLQGISGNTIYF.

V gene TRBV6-2 or TRBV6-3 combines with J gene TRBJ1-5; TRBD1 aligns across 10 bases. V lost 6 bases to trimming and J lost 7 bases; unmatched junction nucleotides: 12. Germline V lookup: CDR1 MNHEY, CDR2 SVGEGT. This CDR3 is 16 amino acids long. In DNA, the CDR3 is TGTGCCAGCAGCACCCTGAGACAGGGGGCACGGCAGCCCCAGCATTTT. This sequence encodes CASSTLRQGARQPQHF.

By sample share, this clone is large (0.1 to 1%). This chain links TRBV5-6 with TRBJ2-3; 9 bases are a match to TRBD1. Germline V lookup: CDR1 SGHDT, CDR2 YYEEEE. V gave up 4 bases and J gave up 4 bases; unmatched junction bases: 7. This CDR3 comprises 15 residues. The CDR3 protein is CASSAGTGNADTQYF. CDR3 nucleotide sequence: TGTGCCAGCAGCGCGGGGACAGGGAATGCAGATACGCAGTATTTT.

The chain carries TRBV4-2 and TRBJ2-2; D call uncertain. Germline loops: CDR1 LGHNA, CDR2 YNFKEQ. Trimming took off 3 bases at V and 4 bases at J, with 6 bases between the two ends. This CDR3 spans 13 amino acids. CDR3 in amino acids: CASSQRGTGELFF. Here the CDR3 DNA reads TGTGCCAGCAGCCAGAGAGGCACCGGGGAGCTGTTTTTT.

The rearrangement uses TRBV5-6 and TRBJ1-1; D possibly corresponds to TRBD1 (5 bases). Germline loops: CDR1 SGHDT, CDR2 YYEEEE. The length of the CDR3 is 15 residues. The V gene lost 1 base and the J gene lost 6 bases, with 16 bases spanning the gap. The DNA of the CDR3 is TGTGCCAGCAGCTTGTACCGGGGGGGTACTCCTGAAGCTTTCTTT. Translating gives CASSLYRGGTPEAFF. Filled out from reference TRBV5-6 and TRBJ1-1, the complete variable domain reads DAGVTQSPTHLIKTRGQQVTLRCSPKSGHDTVSWYQQALGQGPQFIFQYYEEEERQRGNFPDRFSGHQFPNYSSELNVNALLLGDSALYLCASSLYRGGTPEAFFGQGTRLTVV.

This clone appeared a single time. The rearrangement joins TRBV2 to TRBJ2-1, with D uncertain. The germline V and J ends were trimmed by 8 bases and 7 bases, with 9 bases remaining between them. The germline gives CDR1 SNHLY, CDR2 FYNNEI. CDR3 length: 11 residues. CDR3 protein: CASRARNEQFF. In DNA, the CDR3 is TGTGCCAGCCGTGCTAGGAATGAGCAGTTCTTC.

The chain links TRBV27 to TRBJ1-1; D unclear. CDR3 size: 13 residues. Between the trimmed V and J ends, which lost 5 bases and 5 bases, there was a span of 12 bases. The germline V gene has CDR1 MNHEY and CDR2 SMNVEV (reference sequence). The CDR3 sequence: CASSQSLWTEAFF. In DNA form, the CDR3 reads TGTGCCAGCAGTCAGTCCCTTTGGACTGAAGCTTTCTTT.

V and J are TRBV28 and TRBJ1-3, with 9 bases matching TRBD1. Germline V lookup: CDR1 MDHEN, CDR2 SYDVKM. V shed 3 bases, J shed 7 bases, and the junction held 4 bases outside the gene matches. There are 14 residues in the CDR3. The CDR3 DNA reads as TGTGCCAGCAGTTTTCCACAGGGGGCCAACACCATATATTTT. It yields the protein CASSFPQGANTIYF.

The chain recombines TRBV19 with TRBJ1-6; 8 bases map to TRBD1. J was trimmed by 6 bases and V by 1 base; bases with no gene match: 8. Germline-derived CDR1 and CDR2 are LNHDA and SQIVND (reference sequence). The CDR3 has 17 residues. CDR3 sequence: CASSIAPRQGPNSPLHF. DNA for the CDR3: TGTGCCAGTAGTATAGCCCCTCGACAGGGGCCTAATTCACCCCTCCACTTT.

The chain employs TRBV5-1 and TRBJ2-7; 10 bases fit TRBD1. Trimming cost V 3 bases and J 3 bases; bases outside gene matches: 9. The germline CDR1 and CDR2 sequences are SGHRS and YFSETQ. The CDR3 is 16 residues long. The CDR3 spells CASSWPPGTGDYEQYF. CDR3 nucleotides: TGCGCCAGCAGCTGGCCCCCCGGGACAGGGGACTACGAGCAGTACTTC.

The chain carries TRBV5-1 and TRBJ1-4, with TRBD1 identical over 11 bases. The V segment lost 5 bases and the J segment 6 bases; nucleotides outside the gene matches: 6. The length of the CDR3 is 15 residues. CDR1 SGHRS and CDR2 YFSETQ come from the germline V gene. In DNA, the CDR3 is TGCGCCAGCAGTCTAAGGGACAGGGGGTATGAAAAACTGTTTTTT. Protein product: CASSLRDRGYEKLFF.

V usage is TRBV5-1 and J usage is TRBJ2-2; 7 nucleotides line up with TRBD1. Germline lookup yields CDR1 SGHRS and CDR2 YFSETQ. With 0 bases clipped from V and 4 bases from J, the junction kept 3 bases outside the gene matches. The CDR3 contains 15 residues. CDR3 protein: CASSLAGGSTGELFF. The CDR3 bases are TGCGCCAGCAGCTTGGCAGGGGGTAGCACCGGGGAGCTGTTTTTT.

V usage is TRBV4-1 and J usage is TRBJ1-2; tentatively, D is TRBD1 (6 bases). Between the trimmed V and J ends, which lost 4 bases and 8 bases, there was a span of 14 bases. Germline CDR1 and CDR2: MGHRA and YSYEKL. The CDR3 runs to 13 residues. Written as DNA, the CDR3 is TGCGCCAGCAGCCCTCGGACAGCTGAAGGCTACACCTTC. It specifies CASSPRTAEGYTF.

The chain employs TRBV6-1 and TRBJ2-7; 9 nucleotides match TRBD2. This CDR3 spans 16 amino acids. Germline-derived CDR1 and CDR2 are MNHNS and SASEGT. The V gene end was trimmed by 1 base and the J gene end by 5 bases; junction bases not matched to a gene: 9. CDR3 nucleotide sequence: TGTGCCAGCAGTGAAGGGCGGGGGACTAGCTGGGACGAGCAGTACTTC. It encodes CASSEGRGTSWDEQYF.

The chain couples TRBV12-3 or TRBV12-4 to TRBJ1-1; D unclear. The V and J ends lost 7 bases and 6 bases respectively, with 9 bases between them. CDR3 length: 11 amino acids. This CDR3 reads CASKEEAEAFF. Here the CDR3 DNA reads TGTGCCAGCAAAGAGGAGGCTGAAGCTTTCTTT.

The chain couples TRBV13 to TRBJ2-3; 9 bases are a match to TRBD2. The V gene's germline CDR1 is PRHDT and CDR2 FYEKMQ (reference sequence). The trim removed 5 bases at V and 0 bases at J, leaving 6 bases unmatched. The CDR3 consists of 16 residues. This chain's CDR3 is CASSMGLAFSTDTQYF. The CDR3 nucleotides are TGTGCCAGCAGCATGGGACTAGCCTTTAGCACAGATACGCAGTATTTT.

The chain combines TRBV14 with TRBJ1-1; D is unresolved. The CDR3 is 11 residues long. Germline loops: CDR1 SGHDN, CDR2 FVKESK. The V and J ends lost 1 base and 11 bases respectively, with 8 bases between them. The CDR3 DNA reads TGTGCCAGCAGCCAAGGTCCCCAGGCTTTCTTT. Protein: CASSQGPQAFF.

V usage is TRBV13 and J usage is TRBJ1-6; D gene ambiguous. The germline gives CDR1 PRHDT, CDR2 FYEKMQ (reference sequence). This CDR3 is built from 12 residues. V lost 2 bases, J lost 10 bases, and 6 bases lay in between. Written as DNA, the CDR3 is TGTGCCAGCAGCTTATTCCGGTCACCCCTCCACTTT. Its translation: CASSLFRSPLHF.